The 20 T cell receptor beta chains presented below share a single source sample, sequenced in a study of blood T cell repertoires in COVID-19. Profiling relied on immunoSEQ multiplex PCR, and the TCRdb table lists in-frame clones only, not all of them. The sample holds about 97,000 clones, about 72% seen once. Sequenced: peripheral blood. The receptors here all came from a man between 60 and 75 years old with active or convalescent COVID-19.

The sample holds a few counts of this clone. This chain uses TRBV21-1 with TRBJ1-5; the DNA was not used to check the table's D call, TRBD1. TRBV21-1 counts as a pseudogene. This CDR3 has 18 amino acids. CDR3 residues: CASRPPGTAIWSNQPQHF. In nucleotides, the CDR3 is TGTGCCAGCAGGCCCCCCGGGACAGCAATTTGGAGCAATCAGCCCCAGCATTTT.

The chain recombines TRBV5-6 with TRBJ1-6; no definite D call. The length of the CDR3 is 13 residues. Trimming removed 1 base at V and 15 bases at J, with 14 bases between. Germline CDR1 reads SGHDT; CDR2 reads YYEEEE. The CDR3 sequence is CASSLRGEPILHF. DNA of the CDR3: TGTGCCAGCAGCTTGCGAGGCGAACCCATCCTCCACTTT.

The chain joins TRBV4-1 to TRBJ1-2, with 9 positions matching TRBD1. Looked up from germline, CDR1 is MGHRA and CDR2 is YSYEKL. V gave up 2 bases and J gave up 5 bases; unmatched junction bases: 6. The CDR3 consists of 15 residues. The CDR3 loop is CASSQTTGGIYGYTF. CDR3 bases: TGCGCCAGCAGCCAAACGACAGGGGGGATATATGGCTACACCTTC.

V and J are TRBV2 and TRBJ2-5; D not certain. Trimming took off 7 bases at V and 0 bases at J, with 12 bases between the two ends. CDR1 and CDR2 (germline): SNHLY, FYNNEI. This CDR3 contains 14 residues. CDR3 coding DNA: TGTGCCAGCAAGAAAAGTAGTAACCAAGAGACCCAGTACTTC. Translated: CASKKSSNQETQYF.

The CDR3 nucleotides read TGTGCCAGCAGTTTATCAGGGAGAACCTACGAGCAGTACTTC. Translated, it gives CASSLSGRTYEQYF. V and J are TRBV27 and TRBJ2-7, with a possible D match to TRBD2 (5 bases). The CDR3 contains 14 residues. Germline CDR1 and CDR2: MNHEY and SMNVEV (reference sequence). V lost 0 bases, J lost 2 bases, and 8 bases lay in between.

This sequence joins TRBV3-1 (or the pseudogene TRBV3-2) and TRBJ2-1; tentative D call: TRBD2 (6 bases). Germline lookup yields CDR1 LGHDT and CDR2 YNNKEL (reference sequence). V was shortened by 2 bases and J by 5 bases, with 7 bases between the two germline ends. The CDR3 spans 13 residues. CDR3: CASSQRGNNEQFF. CDR3 sequence (DNA): TGTGCCAGCAGCCAACGGGGGAACAATGAGCAGTTCTTC.

The chain carries TRBV2 and TRBJ2-3, with a tentative D call TRBD2 (6 bases). The CDR3 runs 13 residues. CDR1 is SNHLY and CDR2 is FYNNEI in the germline V gene. The ends were cut back, 9 bases at V and 0 bases at J, with 10 bases in the middle. The CDR3 spells CASKGTSTDTQYF. DNA for the CDR3: TGTGCCAGTAAGGGGACTAGCACAGATACGCAGTATTTT.

Remarks on this clone: The germline gene is not matched at one end of the junction; a read error may be the cause. This sequence joins TRBV4-1 and TRBJ1-6; 7 positions match TRBD1. CDR1 is MGHRA and CDR2 is YSYEKL in the germline V gene. The CDR3 is made up of 12 amino acids. In DNA, the CDR3 is TGCGCCAGCAGCCAAGATATAGGACAGGTTCTCTTT. Residues: CASSQDIGQVLF.

This rearrangement joins TRBV3-1 (or the pseudogene TRBV3-2) to TRBJ2-1; D is uncertain. The CDR3 length is 14 residues. CDR1 is LGHDT and CDR2 is YNNKEL in the germline V gene (reference sequence). V lost 3 bases, J lost 4 bases, and 10 bases lay in between. The CDR3 spells CASSQSPGYNEQFF. Here the CDR3 DNA reads TGTGCCAGCAGCCAGTCTCCCGGGTACAATGAGCAGTTCTTC.

The chain uses TRBV2 and TRBJ1-5, with D unresolved. V was pared by 4 bases and J by 0 bases, with 10 bases between. The CDR3 is 15 amino acids. From germline, CDR1 is SNHLY and CDR2 FYNNEI. CDR3 nucleotide sequence: TGTGCCAGCAGTGTTGGAGCGAATAGCAATCAGCCCCAGCATTTT. It encodes CASSVGANSNQPQHF.

There are a few counts of this clone. CDR3: CASSLTKTTGKQGSYEQYV. CDR3 coding DNA: TGTGCCAGCAGCTTAACAAAAACAACCGGAAAACAGGGCTCGTACGAGCAGTACGTC. The rearrangement uses TRBV5-8 and TRBJ2-7, with a possible D match to TRBD1 (6 bases). The V gene's germline CDR1 is SGHTS and CDR2 YDEGEE. There are 19 residues in the CDR3. The V and J ends lost 2 bases and 4 bases respectively, with 28 bases between them.

Only one count was recorded for this clone. The V and J genes are TRBV11-2 and TRBJ1-2; TRBD1 matches at 8 bases. Trimming at V came to 2 bases and at J to 1 base, leaving 3 bases not matched to a gene. The CDR3 has 15 residues. Germline V gene sequence: CDR1 SGHAT, CDR2 FQNNGV. CDR3 loop: CASSLNRGFNYGYTF. The CDR3 DNA follows: TGTGCCAGCAGCTTAAACAGGGGGTTTAACTATGGCTACACCTTC. Filled out from reference TRBV11-2 and TRBJ1-2, the complete variable domain reads EAGVAQSPRYKIIEKRQSVAFWCNPISGHATLYWYQQILGQGPKLLIQFQNNGVVDDSQLPKDRFSAERLKGVDSTLKIQPAKLEDSAVYLCASSLNRGFNYGYTFGSGTRLTVV.

The chain combines TRBV6-5 with TRBJ1-4; D not certain. The CDR3 is made up of 12 amino acids. V lost 7 bases and J lost 8, with 11 bases in between. Germline CDR1 MNHEY, CDR2 SVGAGI. The CDR3 region is CASMGTVEKLFF. CDR3 DNA: TGTGCCAGCATGGGCACGGTCGAAAAACTGTTTTTT.

The chain couples TRBV7-9 to TRBJ2-7, with TRBD1 matching 9 bases. From germline, CDR1 is SEHNR and CDR2 FQNEAQ (reference sequence). The CDR3 has 16 amino acids. V gave up 4 bases and J gave up 2 bases; unmatched junction bases: 9. DNA of the CDR3: TGTGCCAGCAGCTACCCCGGACAGGGGACGGCCTACGAGCAGTACTTC. This codes for CASSYPGQGTAYEQYF.

V is TRBV6-5 and J is TRBJ2-2; 8 bases are a match to TRBD2. The CDR3 length is 14 residues. The trim removed 6 bases at V and 4 bases at J, leaving 4 bases unmatched. The germline CDR1 and CDR2 sequences are MNHEY and SVGAGI. CDR3 sequence reads: CASRQREPTGELFF. In DNA, the CDR3 is TGTGCCAGCAGGCAGCGGGAGCCCACCGGGGAGCTGTTTTTT.

V is TRBV6-4 and J is TRBJ2-5, with D perhaps matching TRBD1 (5 bases). Germline lookup yields CDR1 MRHNA and CDR2 SNTAGT. V was shortened by 4 bases and J by 0 bases, with 12 bases between the two germline ends. There are 15 residues in the CDR3. The CDR3: CASSVRAGNQETQYF. DNA for the CDR3: TGTGCCAGCAGTGTTAGGGCAGGGAACCAAGAGACCCAGTACTTC.

The CDR3 protein is CASSYKATNTEAFF. The CDR3 DNA follows: TGTGCCAGCAGTTACAAAGCGACCAACACTGAAGCTTTCTTT. The chain carries TRBV6-6 and TRBJ1-1; D is ambiguous. The V gene lost 2 bases and the J gene lost 2 bases, with 9 bases spanning the gap. This CDR3 region has 14 residues. Germline-derived CDR1 and CDR2 are MNHNY and SVGAGI (reference sequence).

Notes on this clone: At the DNA level, this CDR3 is encoded by other sequences in the same sample as well. This chain joins TRBV2 and TRBJ1-3; the match to TRBD1 covers 8 bases. The germline V gene encodes CDR1 SNHLY and CDR2 FYNNEI. The CDR3 contains 15 residues. The V segment lost 2 bases and the J segment 4 bases; nucleotides outside the gene matches: 4. CDR3 protein: CASSERQGSGNTIYF. In nucleotides, the CDR3 is TGTGCCAGCAGTGAACGACAGGGGTCGGGAAACACCATATATTTT.

V is TRBV9 and J is TRBJ2-7, with a tentative D call TRBD2 (6 bases). This CDR3 is built from 17 residues. Deletions cut 0 bases from V and 2 bases from J, with 18 bases between. CDR1 is SGDLS, CDR2 YYNGEE, per germline. CDR3 protein: CASSVAPVADFTYEQYF. The CDR3 DNA sequence: TGTGCCAGCAGCGTAGCCCCGGTAGCGGACTTCACCTACGAGCAGTACTTC.

The rearrangement joins TRBV9 to TRBJ2-7; D remains ambiguous. The CDR3 runs to 14 residues. V was trimmed by 0 bases and J by 0 bases, leaving 7 bases between them. Germline V CDR1 and CDR2: SGDLS, YYNGEE. The chain's CDR3 is CASSVEQSSYEQYF. In nucleotides, the CDR3 is TGTGCCAGCAGCGTAGAGCAAAGCTCCTACGAGCAGTACTTC. Together with reference TRBV9 and TRBJ2-7, the CDR3 gives the full variable domain: DSGVTQTPKHLITATGQRVTLRCSPRSGDLSVYWYQQSLDQGLQFLIQYYNGEERAKGNILERFSAQQFPDLHSELNLSSLELGDSALYFCASSVEQSSYEQYFGPGTRLTVT.